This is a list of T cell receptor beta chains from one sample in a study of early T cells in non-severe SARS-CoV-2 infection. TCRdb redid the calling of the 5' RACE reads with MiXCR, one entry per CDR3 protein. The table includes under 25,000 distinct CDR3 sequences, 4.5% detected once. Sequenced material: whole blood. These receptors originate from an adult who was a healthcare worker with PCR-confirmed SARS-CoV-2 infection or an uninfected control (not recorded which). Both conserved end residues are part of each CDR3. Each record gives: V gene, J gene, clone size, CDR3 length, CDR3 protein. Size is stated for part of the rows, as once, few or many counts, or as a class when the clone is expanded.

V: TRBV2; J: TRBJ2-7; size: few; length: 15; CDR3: CASSGTGKSSYEQYF
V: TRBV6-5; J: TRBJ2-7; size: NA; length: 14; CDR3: CASSYSGPPYEQYF
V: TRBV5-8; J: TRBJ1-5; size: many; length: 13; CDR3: CASSYQRGQPQHF
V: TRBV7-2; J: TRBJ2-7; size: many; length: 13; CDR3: CASSSGHQDEQYF
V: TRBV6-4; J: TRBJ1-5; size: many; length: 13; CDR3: CASRAWADQPQHF
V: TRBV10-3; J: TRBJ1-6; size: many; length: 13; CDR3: CARRTAVNSPLHF
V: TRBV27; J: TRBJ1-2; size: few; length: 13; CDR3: CASSLSSSNGYTF
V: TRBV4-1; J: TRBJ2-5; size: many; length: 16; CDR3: CASSQGVAGAEETQYF
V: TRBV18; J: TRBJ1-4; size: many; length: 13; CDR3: CASSRGESEKLFF
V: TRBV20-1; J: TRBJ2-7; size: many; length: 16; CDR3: CSAPRGRAGGPLEQYF
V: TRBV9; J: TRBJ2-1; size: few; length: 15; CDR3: CASSVDRQGVSEQFF
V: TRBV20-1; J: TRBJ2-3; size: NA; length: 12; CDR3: CSAILRTDTQYF
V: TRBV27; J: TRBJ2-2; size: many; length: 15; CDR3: CASSFGGPGTGELFF
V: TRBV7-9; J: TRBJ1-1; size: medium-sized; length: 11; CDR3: CASSLTSEAFF
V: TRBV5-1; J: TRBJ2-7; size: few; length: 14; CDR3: CASSLDRASYEQYF
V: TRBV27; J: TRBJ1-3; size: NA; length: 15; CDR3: CASSSDRGPGNTIYF
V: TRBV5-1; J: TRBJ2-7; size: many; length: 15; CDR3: CASSLGAGKFYEQYF
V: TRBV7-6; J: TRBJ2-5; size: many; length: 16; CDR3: CASSLGSDRGTETQYF
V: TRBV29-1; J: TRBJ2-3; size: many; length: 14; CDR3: CSVGTSTSTDTQYF
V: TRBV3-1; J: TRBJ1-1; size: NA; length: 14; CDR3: CASSPGLMNTEAFF
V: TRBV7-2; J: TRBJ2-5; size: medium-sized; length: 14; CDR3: CASSPGTGRETQYF
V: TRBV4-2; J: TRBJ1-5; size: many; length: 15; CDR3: CASSQEVQYNQPQHF
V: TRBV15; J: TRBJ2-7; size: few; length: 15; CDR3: CATSRAGTRAYEQYF
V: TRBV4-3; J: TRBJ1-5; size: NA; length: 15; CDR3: CASSQGTGFNQPQHF
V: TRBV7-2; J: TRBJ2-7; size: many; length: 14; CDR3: CASSPDRGSYEQYF
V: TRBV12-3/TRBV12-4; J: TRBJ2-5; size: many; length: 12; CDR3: CASSLSQETQYF
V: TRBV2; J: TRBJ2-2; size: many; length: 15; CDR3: CASRGLTGSTGELFF
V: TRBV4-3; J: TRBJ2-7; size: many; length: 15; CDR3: CASSQGLAGTYEQYF
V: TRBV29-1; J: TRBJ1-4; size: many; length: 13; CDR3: CSVEGSTNEKLFF